This T cell receptor (beta chain) was identified during a study of cytomegalovirus exposure and HLA in healthy donors. Regarding this clone: What it binds is not known.

The junction had 6 bases not matched to a gene; V was cut back by 0 bases and J by 6 bases. Germline CDR1 reads SGHRS; CDR2 reads YFSETQ. The CDR3 has 16 amino acids. Points from the study as a whole: The study recorded 164 TCR beta chains that were cytomegalovirus-associated. TCR beta sequences reportedly predicted the HLA-A and HLA-B alleles of most subjects accurately.

Vbeta (60) and Jbeta (13) primers were used in the PCR. Method: immunoSEQ multiplex PCR; TCRdb's copy keeps in-frame clones and lacks some. This table holds some 110,000 clones, 82% found once. V is TRBV5-1 and J is TRBJ2-3, with 11 bases aligning to TRBD2. The sample taken for sequencing was PBMCs. This sequence originates from a man between 50 and 59 years old in good health and CMV-seronegative. As DNA, the CDR3 is TGCGCCAGCAGCTTGGTTAGCGGGGGGGCTGCGGATACGCAGTATTTT. This translates into CASSLVSGGAADTQYF.